The 8 T cell receptor beta chains listed next were all sequenced from one sample in a study of blood T cell repertoires in COVID-19. Measured with immunoSEQ multiplex PCR; TCRdb has only the in-frame clones, and not every one. The sample lists about 110,000 clones, 72% occurring once. The sequenced sample was peripheral blood. Source of these receptors: a woman aged 55-70 years with acute or convalescent COVID-19.

This sequence joins TRBV28 and TRBJ1-6, with 9 bases lining up with TRBD1. CDR3 length equals 12 residues. The V gene end was trimmed by 2 bases and the J gene end by 14 bases; junction bases not matched to a gene: 1. The V gene's germline CDR1 is MDHEN and CDR2 SYDVKM. The CDR3 region is CASSLGQGSLHF. The CDR3, as DNA: TGTGCCAGCAGTTTAGGACAGGGGTCCCTCCACTTT.

CDR3 sequence: CASSEDQGQPQHF. The CDR3, as DNA: TGTGCCAGCAGTGAAGATCAGGGACAGCCCCAGCATTTT. The chain couples TRBV2 to TRBJ1-5; possible D gene TRBD1, 5 bases. Trimming took 1 base from V and 7 from J, leaving 8 bases between them. The V gene's germline CDR1 is SNHLY and CDR2 FYNNEI. CDR3 length equals 13 residues.

The genes are TRBV30 and TRBJ2-3, with D perhaps matching TRBD2 (5 bases). Germline V gene sequence: CDR1 GTSNPN, CDR2 SVGIG (reference sequence). Trimming shortened V by 3 bases and J by 0 bases, and 10 bases separated the two germline ends. The CDR3 sequence is 14 residues long. CDR3 sequence (DNA): TGTGCCTGGAGAGGACTCCAAAGCACAGATACGCAGTATTTT. This gives the protein CAWRGLQSTDTQYF.

This clone was found a few times. CDR3 protein: CASSGTKGGRAHEQYF. DNA of the CDR3: TGTGCCAGCTCAGGGACAAAAGGCGGCAGGGCCCACGAGCAGTACTTC. J is TRBJ2-7 and V is TRBV18, with a possible D match to TRBD1 (6 bases). The CDR3 is 16 amino acids. Trimming removed 5 bases from V and 5 bases from J, with 22 bases in between. CDR1 is KGHSH, CDR2 LQKENI, per germline. The whole variable domain, filled in from reference TRBV18 and TRBJ2-7, reads NAGVMQNPRHLVRRRGQEARLRCSPMKGHSHVYWYRQLPEEGLKFMVYLQKENIIDESGMPKERFSAEFPKEGPSILRIQQVVRGDSAAYFCASSGTKGGRAHEQYFGPGTRLTVT.

The J gene is TRBJ1-5, the V gene TRBV3-1 (or the pseudogene TRBV3-2); D not certain. The germline CDR1 and CDR2 sequences are LGHDT and YNNKEL (reference sequence). The CDR3 extends over 15 amino acids. V gave up 0 bases and J gave up 6 bases, with 12 bases separating them. CDR3 amino acids: CASSQDRGQSQPQHF. The CDR3 DNA sequence: TGTGCCAGCAGCCAAGACCGAGGGCAAAGTCAGCCCCAGCATTTT.

The chain recombines TRBV29-1 with TRBJ1-5, with 7 bases matching TRBD1. The germline V gene encodes CDR1 SQVTM and CDR2 ANQGSEA. The length of the CDR3 is 14 residues. V shed 0 bases, J shed 4 bases, and the junction held 3 bases outside the gene matches. The CDR3 loop is CSVEDGTANQPQHF. The CDR3 DNA reads as TGCAGCGTTGAAGATGGGACAGCTAATCAGCCCCAGCATTTT.

The V call is TRBV10-3, the J call TRBJ2-7; 9 bases agree with TRBD1. After removal of 6 bases from V and 3 bases from J, the junction contained 12 bases not matched to a gene. This CDR3 has 16 amino acids. Per germline, CDR1 ENHRY and CDR2 SYGVKD. CDR3 amino acids: CAIRAITGGVYYEQYF. In DNA, the CDR3 is TGTGCCATCAGAGCCATCACAGGGGGCGTTTACTACGAGCAGTACTTC.

This rearrangement joins TRBV18 to TRBJ1-3; D gene uncertain. Looked up from germline, CDR1 is KGHSH and CDR2 is LQKENI. V dropped 6 bases and J dropped 3 bases, with 9 bases sitting between them. CDR3 size: 13 residues. Written as DNA, the CDR3 is TGTGCCAGCTCCCAACAAAATGGAAACACCATATATTTT. It codes for CASSQQNGNTIYF. The full variable domain, in which reference TRBV18 and TRBJ1-3 provide the parts outside the CDR3, is NAGVMQNPRHLVRRRGQEARLRCSPMKGHSHVYWYRQLPEEGLKFMVYLQKENIIDESGMPKERFSAEFPKEGPSILRIQQVVRGDSAAYFCASSQQNGNTIYFGEGSWLTVV.